This TCR beta chain is from a study of blood T cell repertoires in COVID-19. Study-wide context: Spain, Italy and the United States supplied samples that represented acute and convalescent COVID-19.

The CDR3 covers 13 residues. Per germline, CDR1 SGHTA and CDR2 FQGNSA. V was clipped by 3 bases and J by 1 base, with 6 bases between them. Clones were read by immunoSEQ multiplex PCR, and TCRdb kept only the in-frame ones, dropping some. The sample lists about 230,000 clones; roughly 83% were seen once. The sequence derives from a woman in her 70s with active or convalescent COVID-19. The material sequenced was peripheral blood. The V and J genes are TRBV7-2 and TRBJ1-2; D gene unclear. The CDR3 protein is CASSLNNNYGYTF. For the CDR3, the DNA is TGTGCCAGCAGCTTGAACAATAACTATGGCTACACCTTC.